The 5 T cell receptor beta chains reported below all come from one sample, sequenced in a study of CD4+ T cells in melanoma. Produced via immunoSEQ multiplex PCR; TCRdb's table is partial and in-frame only. The sample contains around 100,000 clones, around 92% of which appear only once. The sequenced sample was peripheral blood. Receptors were obtained from a human donor with melanoma.

The rearrangement joins TRBV15 to TRBJ2-5, with a possible D match to TRBD2 (5 bases). The CDR3 covers 13 residues. Germline CDR1 is LNHNV and CDR2 is YYDKDF (reference sequence). The V end lost 2 bases, the J end lost 4 bases, and 8 bases lay between the germline ends. The CDR3 region is CATSRLAGETQYF. The CDR3 DNA reads as TGTGCCACCAGCAGACTAGCTGGAGAGACCCAGTACTTC.

This CDR3 is CASSSLADSYEQYF. CDR3 DNA: TGTGCCAGCAGCTCTCTAGCGGACTCCTACGAGCAGTACTTC. This chain uses TRBV5-5 with TRBJ2-7; 7 bases match TRBD2. Germline V gives CDR1 SGHKS, CDR2 YYEKEE (reference sequence). V lost 3 bases, J lost 0 bases, and 3 bases stayed unmatched. The CDR3 consists of 14 residues.

The chain recombines TRBV19 with TRBJ2-3; 8 bases map to TRBD1. CDR3 length: 14 amino acids. J was trimmed by 3 bases and V by 9 bases; bases with no gene match: 8. Germline loops: CDR1 LNHDA, CDR2 SQIVND (reference sequence). The CDR3 protein is CASRDRGRTDTQYF. CDR3 bases: TGTGCCAGCCGAGACAGGGGCAGGACAGATACGCAGTATTTT.

V usage is TRBV29-1 and J usage is TRBJ1-6; D possibly corresponds to TRBD1 (6 bases). V was trimmed by 1 base and J by 10 bases, leaving 17 bases between them. Germline lookup yields CDR1 SQVTM and CDR2 ANQGSEA. CDR3 length equals 15 residues. CDR3 DNA sequence: TGCAGCGTTGAAGCTATAGGGGGTTTAGAATCACCCCTCCACTTT. This encodes CSVEAIGGLESPLHF.

This chain joins TRBV4-3 and TRBJ1-5, with 9 bases that match TRBD1. The trim removed 4 bases at V and 0 bases at J, leaving 1 base unmatched. Germline CDR1 is LGHNA and CDR2 is YSLEER. This CDR3 has 15 amino acids. The CDR3 loop reads CASSPDRGSNQPQHF. CDR3 nucleotide sequence: TGCGCCAGCAGCCCGGACAGGGGTAGCAATCAGCCCCAGCATTTT.